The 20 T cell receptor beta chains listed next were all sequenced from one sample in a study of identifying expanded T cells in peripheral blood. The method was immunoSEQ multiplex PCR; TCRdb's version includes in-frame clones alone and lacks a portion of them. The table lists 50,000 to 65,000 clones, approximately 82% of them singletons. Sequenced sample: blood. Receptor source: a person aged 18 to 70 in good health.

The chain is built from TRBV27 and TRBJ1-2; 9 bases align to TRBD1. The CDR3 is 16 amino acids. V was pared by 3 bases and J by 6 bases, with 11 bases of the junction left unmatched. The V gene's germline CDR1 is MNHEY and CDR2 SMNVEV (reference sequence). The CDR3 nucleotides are TGTGCCAGCAGTTTGTCTCAACCCGGGACAGGGAATGGCTACACCTTC. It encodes CASSLSQPGTGNGYTF.

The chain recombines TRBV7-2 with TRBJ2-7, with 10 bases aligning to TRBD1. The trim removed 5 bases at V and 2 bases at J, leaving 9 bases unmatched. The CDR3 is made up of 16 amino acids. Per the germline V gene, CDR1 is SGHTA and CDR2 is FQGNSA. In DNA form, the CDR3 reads TGTGCCAGCAGCGTAGGGGGAGGACAGGGGGCCTACGAGCAGTACTTC. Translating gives CASSVGGGQGAYEQYF. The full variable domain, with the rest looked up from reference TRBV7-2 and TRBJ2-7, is GAGVSQSPSNKVTEKGKDVELRCDPISGHTALYWYRQSLGQGLEFLIYFQGNSAPDKSGLPSDRFSAERTGGSVSTLTIQRTQQEDSAVYLCASSVGGGQGAYEQYFGPGTRLTVT.

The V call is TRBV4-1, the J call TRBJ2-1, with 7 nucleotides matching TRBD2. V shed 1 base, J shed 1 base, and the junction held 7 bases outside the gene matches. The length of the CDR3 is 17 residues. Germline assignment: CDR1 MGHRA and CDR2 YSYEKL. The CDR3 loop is CASSQVGRGWSYNEQFF. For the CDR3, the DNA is TGCGCCAGCAGCCAAGTTGGGAGGGGCTGGTCCTACAATGAGCAGTTCTTC.

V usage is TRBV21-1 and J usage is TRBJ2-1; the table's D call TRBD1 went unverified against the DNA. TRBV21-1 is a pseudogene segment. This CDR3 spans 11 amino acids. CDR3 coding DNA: TGTGCCAGCAGCATCGACAGGAGACGGTTCTTC. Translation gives CASSIDRRRFF.

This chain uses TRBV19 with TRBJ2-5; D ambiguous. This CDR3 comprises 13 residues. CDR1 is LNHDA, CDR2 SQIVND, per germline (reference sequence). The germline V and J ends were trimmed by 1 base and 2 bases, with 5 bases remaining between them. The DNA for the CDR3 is TGTGCCAGTAGTATAGGGTTGCAAGAGACCCAGTACTTC. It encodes CASSIGLQETQYF.

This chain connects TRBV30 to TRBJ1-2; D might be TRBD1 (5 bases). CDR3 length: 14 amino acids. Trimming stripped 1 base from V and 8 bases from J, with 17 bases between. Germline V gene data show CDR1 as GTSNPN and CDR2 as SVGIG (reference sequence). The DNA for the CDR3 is TGTGCCTGGAGTGCCCCTGGCAGGGTTGAGGGCTACACCTTC. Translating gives CAWSAPGRVEGYTF.

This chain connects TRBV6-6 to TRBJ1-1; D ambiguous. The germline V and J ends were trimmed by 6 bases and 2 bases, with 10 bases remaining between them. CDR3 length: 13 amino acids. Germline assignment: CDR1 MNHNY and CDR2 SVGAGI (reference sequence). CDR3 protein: CASRGSLNTEAFF. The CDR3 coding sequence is TGTGCCAGCAGGGGGTCCCTAAACACTGAAGCTTTCTTT.

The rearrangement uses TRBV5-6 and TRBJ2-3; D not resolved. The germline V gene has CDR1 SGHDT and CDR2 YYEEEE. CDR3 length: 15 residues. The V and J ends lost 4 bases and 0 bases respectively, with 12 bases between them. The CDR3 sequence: CASSPRPRSTDTQYF. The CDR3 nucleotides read TGTGCCAGCAGCCCGCGTCCGAGGAGCACAGATACGCAGTATTTT.

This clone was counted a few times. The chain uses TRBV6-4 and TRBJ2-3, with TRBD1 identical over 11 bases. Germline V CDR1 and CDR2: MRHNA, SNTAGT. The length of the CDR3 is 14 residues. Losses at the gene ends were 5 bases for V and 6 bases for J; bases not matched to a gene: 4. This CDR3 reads CASSPGTGGDTQYF. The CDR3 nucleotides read TGTGCCAGCAGTCCCGGGACAGGGGGGGATACGCAGTATTTT.

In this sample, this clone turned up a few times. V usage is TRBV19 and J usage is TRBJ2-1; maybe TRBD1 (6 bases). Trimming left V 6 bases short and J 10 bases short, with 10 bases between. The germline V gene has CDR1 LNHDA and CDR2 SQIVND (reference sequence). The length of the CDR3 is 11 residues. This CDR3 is CASRGAAEQFF. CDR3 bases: TGTGCCAGTAGGGGGGCGGCGGAGCAGTTCTTC.

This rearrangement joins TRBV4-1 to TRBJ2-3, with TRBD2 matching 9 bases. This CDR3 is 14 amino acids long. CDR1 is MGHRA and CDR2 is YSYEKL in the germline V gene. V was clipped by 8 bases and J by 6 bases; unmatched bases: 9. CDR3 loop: CASGTSGSGDTQYF. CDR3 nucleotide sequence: TGCGCCAGCGGAACTAGCGGGTCGGGGGATACGCAGTATTTT.

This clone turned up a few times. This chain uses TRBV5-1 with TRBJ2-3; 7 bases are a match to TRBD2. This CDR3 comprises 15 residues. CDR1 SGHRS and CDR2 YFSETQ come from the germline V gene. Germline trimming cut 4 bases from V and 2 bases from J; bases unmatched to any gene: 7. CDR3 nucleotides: TGCGCCAGCAGCCGACTAGCTCAGAACACAGATACGCAGTATTTT. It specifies CASSRLAQNTDTQYF.

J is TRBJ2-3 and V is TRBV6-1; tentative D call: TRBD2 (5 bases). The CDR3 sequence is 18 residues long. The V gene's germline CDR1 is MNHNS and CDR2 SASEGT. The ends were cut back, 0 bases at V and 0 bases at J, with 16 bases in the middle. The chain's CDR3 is CASSEATRTYTSTDTQYF. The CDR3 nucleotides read TGTGCCAGCAGTGAAGCGACCCGGACTTACACTAGCACAGATACGCAGTATTTT.

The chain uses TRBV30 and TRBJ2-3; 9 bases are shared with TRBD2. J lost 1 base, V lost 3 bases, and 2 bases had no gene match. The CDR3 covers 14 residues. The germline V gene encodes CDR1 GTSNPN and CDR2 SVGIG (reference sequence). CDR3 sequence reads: CAWSPSGGTDTQYF. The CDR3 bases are TGTGCCTGGAGCCCTAGCGGGGGCACAGATACGCAGTATTTT. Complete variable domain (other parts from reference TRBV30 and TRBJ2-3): SQTIHQWPATLVQPVGSPLSLECTVEGTSNPNLYWYRQAAGRGLQLLFYSVGIGQISSEVPQNLSASRPQDRQFILSSKKLLLSDSGFYLCAWSPSGGTDTQYFGPGTRLTVL.

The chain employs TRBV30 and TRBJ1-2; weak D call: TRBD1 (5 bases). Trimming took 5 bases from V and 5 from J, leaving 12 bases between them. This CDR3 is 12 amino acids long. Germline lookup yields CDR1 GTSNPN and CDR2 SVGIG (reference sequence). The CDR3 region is CAWGAGPYGYTF. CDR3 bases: TGTGCCTGGGGGGCGGGTCCTTATGGCTACACCTTC.

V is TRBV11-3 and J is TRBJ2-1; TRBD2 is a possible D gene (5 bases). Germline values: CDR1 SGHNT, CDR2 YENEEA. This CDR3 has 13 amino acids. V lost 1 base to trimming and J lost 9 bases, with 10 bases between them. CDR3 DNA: TGTGCCAGCAGCTTAGCCGGACTGTCTGAGCAGTTCTTC. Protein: CASSLAGLSEQFF.

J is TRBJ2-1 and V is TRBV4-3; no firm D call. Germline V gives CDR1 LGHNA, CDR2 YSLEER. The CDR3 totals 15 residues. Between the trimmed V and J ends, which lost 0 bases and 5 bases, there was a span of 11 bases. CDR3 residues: CASSQEFAKDNEQFF. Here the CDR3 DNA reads TGCGCCAGCAGCCAAGAATTCGCTAAAGACAATGAGCAGTTCTTC.

CDR3 DNA: TGTGCCAGCAGCTTGGAGGCAGGGAGGCACACTGAAGCTTTCTTT. Translating it yields CASSLEAGRHTEAFF. The rearrangement links TRBV5-4 to TRBJ1-1; a weak D match, TRBD1 (5 bases). The CDR3 covers 15 residues. The V gene lost 0 bases and the J gene lost 3 bases, with 12 bases spanning the gap. Germline V CDR1 and CDR2: SGHNT, YYREEE (reference sequence).

CDR3 in amino acids: CASQLSGGGWEETQYF. The CDR3 nucleotides read TGTGCCAGCCAATTATCGGGCGGGGGCTGGGAAGAGACCCAGTACTTC. This chain uses TRBV28 with TRBJ2-5; tentative D call: TRBD2 (7 bases). Trimming left V 8 bases short and J 3 bases short, with 22 bases between. The germline V gene has CDR1 MDHEN and CDR2 SYDVKM. The CDR3 length is 16 residues.

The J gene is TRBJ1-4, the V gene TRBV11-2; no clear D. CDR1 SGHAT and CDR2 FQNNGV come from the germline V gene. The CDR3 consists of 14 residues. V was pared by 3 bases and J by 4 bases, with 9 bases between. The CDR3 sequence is CASSFRPLNEKLFF. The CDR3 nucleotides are TGTGCCAGCAGCTTTCGGCCCCTTAATGAAAAACTGTTTTTT.